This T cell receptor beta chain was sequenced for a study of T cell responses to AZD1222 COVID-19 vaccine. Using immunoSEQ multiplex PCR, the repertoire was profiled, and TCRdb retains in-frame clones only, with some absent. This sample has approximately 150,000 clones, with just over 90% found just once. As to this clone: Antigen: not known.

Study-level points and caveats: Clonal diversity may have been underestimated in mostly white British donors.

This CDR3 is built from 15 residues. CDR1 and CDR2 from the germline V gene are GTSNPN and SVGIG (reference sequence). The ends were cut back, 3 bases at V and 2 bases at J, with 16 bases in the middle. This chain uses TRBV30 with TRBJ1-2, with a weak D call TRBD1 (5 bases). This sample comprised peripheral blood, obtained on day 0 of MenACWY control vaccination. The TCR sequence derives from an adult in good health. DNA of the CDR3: TGTGCCTGGAGCCTCCGGGTTTCAGGGAACTATGGCTACACCTTC. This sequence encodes CAWSLRVSGNYGYTF.